This T cell receptor beta chain was found in a study of cytomegalovirus exposure and HLA in healthy donors. Study results and caveats: 150 to 200 TCR beta chains were listed as cytomegalovirus-associated. Researchers reported that a few CMV-associated chains were confirmed in vitro as CMV antigen-specific. The classifier reportedly diagnosed cytomegalovirus status with high sensitivity and specificity.

Of note for this clone: As yet, its antigen is unknown.

TCRdb keeps only in-frame clones here, not all; method: immunoSEQ multiplex PCR. The sample contains around 300,000 clones, approximately 83% of which appear only once. CDR1 and CDR2 from the germline V gene are GTSNPN and SVGIG (reference sequence). V was shortened by 3 bases and J by 10 bases, with 15 bases between the two germline ends. The length of the CDR3 is 12 residues. This TCR derives from a woman under 30 in good health and CMV-seronegative. Sequencing input: PBMCs. The chain joins TRBV30 to TRBJ1-1; D perhaps matches TRBD1 (6 bases). The CDR3 DNA reads as TGTGCCTGGAGAACTGCCACAGGGCGAGCTTTCTTT. Translating gives CAWRTATGRAFF.